The clone carrying this T cell receptor (beta chain) was detected many times. Germline V gives CDR1 SEHNR, CDR2 FQNEAQ (reference sequence). The CDR3 runs 16 residues. V was clipped by 5 bases and J by 0 bases; unmatched bases: 9. The data are from a study of T cell repertoires in cytomegalovirus infection. TCRdb reanalysed the reads using MiXCR and keeps one entry per CDR3 protein. The sample holds about 310,000 distinct CDR3 sequences, about 8.8% seen once. The chain carries TRBV7-9 and TRBJ2-7, with 8 nucleotides matching TRBD1. What was sequenced was PBMCs. The TCR was taken from a human donor in good health (CMV status not recorded). Some clones in this sample may be carry-over from other donors' samples. This CDR3 is CASSRGQGKTSYEQYF. DNA for the CDR3: TGTGCCAGCAGCCGCGGACAGGGCAAAACCTCCTACGAGCAGTACTTC.